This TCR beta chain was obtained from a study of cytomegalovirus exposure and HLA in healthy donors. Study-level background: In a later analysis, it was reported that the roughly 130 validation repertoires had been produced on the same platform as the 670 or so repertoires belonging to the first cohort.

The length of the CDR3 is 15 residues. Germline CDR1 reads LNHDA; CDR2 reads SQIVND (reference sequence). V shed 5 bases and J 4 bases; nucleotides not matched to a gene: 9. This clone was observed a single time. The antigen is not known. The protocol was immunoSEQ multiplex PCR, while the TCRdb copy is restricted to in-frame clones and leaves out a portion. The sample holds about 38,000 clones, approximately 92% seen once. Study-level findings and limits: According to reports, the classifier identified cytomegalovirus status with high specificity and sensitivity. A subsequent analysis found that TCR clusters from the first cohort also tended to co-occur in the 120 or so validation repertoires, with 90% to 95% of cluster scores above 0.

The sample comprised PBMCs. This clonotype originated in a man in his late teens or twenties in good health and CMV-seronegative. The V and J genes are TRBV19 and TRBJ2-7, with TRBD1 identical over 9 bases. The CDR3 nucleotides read TGTGCCAGTAGTCGACAGGGGGACCTCGGGTACGAGCAGTACTTC. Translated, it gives CASSRQGDLGYEQYF.